Sequencing of this T cell receptor (beta chain) was carried out in a study of beta chain features in type 1 diabetes. Study-level background: Healthy donors and patients had similar age, gender and cell yields.

cDNA synthesis used the whole RNA isolate, giving expressed TCRB sequences. It was found that naive, central memory and regulatory T cell samples averaged around 3.6 million reads. The protocol was immunoSEQ multiplex PCR, while the TCRdb copy is restricted to in-frame clones and leaves out a portion. This sample yields some 900,000 clones, of which 15% to 20% are seen a single time; roughly 0.025% belongs to the top ten. CDR3 length: 17 residues. Trimming took off 0 bases at V and 1 base at J, with 14 bases between the two ends. The germline CDR1 and CDR2 sequences are LGHNA and YSLEER. Notes on the study in general: Sequencing the cDNA could make cells with high TCR expression show up more than they should. The study left unresolved whether HLA type influences TCRB rearrangement.

For this clone: What it binds is unknown.

The clonotype comes from a woman aged 18-29 years in good health. Sequencing used naive CD4+ T cells from blood. The chain links TRBV4-3 to TRBJ2-3; a weak D match, TRBD2 (5 bases). The CDR3 is CASSQDHARGGTDTQYF. The CDR3 bases are TGCGCCAGCAGCCAAGATCACGCCCGGGGTGGCACAGATACGCAGTATTTT.